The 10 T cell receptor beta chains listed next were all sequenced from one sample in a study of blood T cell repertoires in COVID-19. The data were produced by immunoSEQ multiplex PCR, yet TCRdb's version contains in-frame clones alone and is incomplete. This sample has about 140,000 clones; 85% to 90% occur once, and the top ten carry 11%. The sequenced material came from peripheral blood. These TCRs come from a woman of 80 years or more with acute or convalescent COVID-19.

The CDR3 spells CASLAPFPYNEQFF. CDR3 nucleotide sequence: TGTGCCAGCTTAGCCCCTTTCCCCTACAATGAGCAGTTCTTC. V usage is TRBV7-9 and J usage is TRBJ2-1; D gene ambiguous. Germline CDR1 reads SEHNR; CDR2 reads FQNEAQ (reference sequence). V was clipped by 8 bases and J by 2 bases, with 13 bases between them. The CDR3 length is 14 residues.

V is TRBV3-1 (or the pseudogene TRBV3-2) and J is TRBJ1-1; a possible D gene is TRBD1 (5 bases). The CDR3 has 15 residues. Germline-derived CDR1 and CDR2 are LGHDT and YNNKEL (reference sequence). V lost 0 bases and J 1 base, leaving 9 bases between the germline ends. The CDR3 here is CASSQDRQGNTEAFF. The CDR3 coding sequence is TGTGCCAGCAGCCAAGATCGGCAGGGGAACACTGAAGCTTTCTTT.

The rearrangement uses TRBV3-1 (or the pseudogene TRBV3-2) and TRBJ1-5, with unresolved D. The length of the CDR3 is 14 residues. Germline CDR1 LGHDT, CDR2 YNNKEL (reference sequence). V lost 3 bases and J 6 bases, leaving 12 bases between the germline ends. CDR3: CASSQGGRTQPQHF. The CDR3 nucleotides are TGTGCCAGCAGCCAGGGAGGTCGTACTCAGCCCCAGCATTTT.

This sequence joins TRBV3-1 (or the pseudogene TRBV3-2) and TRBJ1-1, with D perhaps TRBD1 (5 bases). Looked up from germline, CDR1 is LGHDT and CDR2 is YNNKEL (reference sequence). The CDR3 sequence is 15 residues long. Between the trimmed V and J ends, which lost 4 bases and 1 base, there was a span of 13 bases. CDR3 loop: CASSPGSQANTEAFF. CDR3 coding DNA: TGTGCCAGCAGCCCCGGGTCACAGGCGAACACTGAAGCTTTCTTT.

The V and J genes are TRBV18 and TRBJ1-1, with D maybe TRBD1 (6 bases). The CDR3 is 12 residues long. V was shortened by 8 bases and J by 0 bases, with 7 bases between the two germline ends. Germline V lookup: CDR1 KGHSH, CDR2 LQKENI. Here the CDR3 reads CASGGLNTEAFF. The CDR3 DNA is TGTGCCAGCGGGGGCTTGAACACTGAAGCTTTCTTT.

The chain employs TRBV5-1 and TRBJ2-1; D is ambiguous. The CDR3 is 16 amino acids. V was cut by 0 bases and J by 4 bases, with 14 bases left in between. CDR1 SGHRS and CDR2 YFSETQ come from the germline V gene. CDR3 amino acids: CASSLVGGSPYNEQFF. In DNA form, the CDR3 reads TGCGCCAGCAGCTTGGTTGGTGGTAGTCCATACAATGAGCAGTTCTTC.

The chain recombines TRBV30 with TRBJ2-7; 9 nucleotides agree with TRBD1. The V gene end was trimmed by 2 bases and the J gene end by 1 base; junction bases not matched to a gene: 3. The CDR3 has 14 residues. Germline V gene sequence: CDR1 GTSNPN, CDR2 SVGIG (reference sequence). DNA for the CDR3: TGTGCCTGGAGTCTAGGGACAGGGTCCTACGAGCAGTACTTC. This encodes CAWSLGTGSYEQYF.

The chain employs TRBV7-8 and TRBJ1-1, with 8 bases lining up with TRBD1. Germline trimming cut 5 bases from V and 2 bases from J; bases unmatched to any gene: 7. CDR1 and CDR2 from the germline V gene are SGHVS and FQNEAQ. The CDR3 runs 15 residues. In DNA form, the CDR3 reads TGTGCCAGCAGCCTCGACAGGGGATTAAACACTGAAGCTTTCTTT. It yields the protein CASSLDRGLNTEAFF.

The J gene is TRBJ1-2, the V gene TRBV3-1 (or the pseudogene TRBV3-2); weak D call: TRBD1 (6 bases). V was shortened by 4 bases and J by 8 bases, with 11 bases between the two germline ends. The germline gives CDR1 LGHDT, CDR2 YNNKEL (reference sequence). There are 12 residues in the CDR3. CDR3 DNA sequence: TGTGCCAGCAGCCTTTCGAGGGGGGGCTACACCTTC. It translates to CASSLSRGGYTF.

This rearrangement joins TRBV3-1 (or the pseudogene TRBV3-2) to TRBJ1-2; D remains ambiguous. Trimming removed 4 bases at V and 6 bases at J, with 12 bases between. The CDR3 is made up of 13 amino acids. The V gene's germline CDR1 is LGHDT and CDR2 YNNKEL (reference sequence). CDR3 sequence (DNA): TGTGCCAGCAGCCCTCGGGGTCTTGATGGCTACACCTTC. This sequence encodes CASSPRGLDGYTF.